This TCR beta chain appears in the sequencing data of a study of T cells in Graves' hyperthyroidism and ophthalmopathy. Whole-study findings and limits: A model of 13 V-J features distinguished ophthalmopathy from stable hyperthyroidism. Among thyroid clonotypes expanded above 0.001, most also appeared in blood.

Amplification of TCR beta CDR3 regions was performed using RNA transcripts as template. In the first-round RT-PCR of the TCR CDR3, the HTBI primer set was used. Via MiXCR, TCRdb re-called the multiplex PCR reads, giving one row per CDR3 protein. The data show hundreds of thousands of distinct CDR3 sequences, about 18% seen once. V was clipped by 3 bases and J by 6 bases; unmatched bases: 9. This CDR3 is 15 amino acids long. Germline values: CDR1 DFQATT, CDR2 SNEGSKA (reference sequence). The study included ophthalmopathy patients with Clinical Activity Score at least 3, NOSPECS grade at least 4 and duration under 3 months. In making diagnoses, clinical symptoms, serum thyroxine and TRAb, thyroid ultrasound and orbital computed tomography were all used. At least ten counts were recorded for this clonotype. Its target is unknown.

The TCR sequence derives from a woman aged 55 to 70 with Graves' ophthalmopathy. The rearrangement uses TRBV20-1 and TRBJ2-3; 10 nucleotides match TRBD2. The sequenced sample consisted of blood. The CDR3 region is CSASSLAGLADTQYF. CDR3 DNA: TGCAGTGCTAGTTCACTAGCGGGACTCGCGGATACGCAGTATTTT.